This TCR beta chain was identified in a study of blood T cell repertoires in COVID-19. On the study more broadly: Spain, Italy and the United States supplied samples that represented acute and convalescent COVID-19.

This CDR3 is 12 amino acids long. Germline assignment: CDR1 MNHEY and CDR2 SMNVEV (reference sequence). Trimming took 7 bases from V and 9 from J, leaving 16 bases between them. TCRdb keeps only in-frame clones here, not all; method: immunoSEQ multiplex PCR. In the table there are roughly 50,000 clones, roughly 87% of which are singletons. The specimen was peripheral blood. The receptor's source is a woman in her fifties or sixties with acute or convalescent COVID-19. The chain joins TRBV27 to TRBJ2-7; D is uncertain. The CDR3 DNA reads as TGTGCCAGCACCACGCGCGTCCCCGCGCAGTACTTC. Encoded protein: CASTTRVPAQYF.